This is a list of T cell receptor beta chains from one sample in a study of shared clonotypes between healthy human individuals. Data came from immunoSEQ multiplex PCR; TCRdb stores just in-frame clones and leaves some out. The sample carries about 1.5 million clones, around 95% recorded once. The sequencing input was naive CD4+ T cells sorted from blood. All receptors derive from a man aged 25 to 40 in good health. The CDR3 runs from the conserved cysteine through the conserved F or W. Fields, in order: CDR3 DNA, CDR3 protein, V gene, J gene, clone size, D gene. The D gene is left open where the match is weak. A row's size may be missing; if present it is once, few, many or a size class.

CDR3nt: TGTGCCAGCAGCGCCCGGCGGGACCCCACAGATACGCAGTATTTT
CDR3aa: CASSARRDPTDTQYF
v_gene: TRBV9
j_gene: TRBJ2-3
abundance: .
d_gene: .

CDR3nt: TGTGCCTGGAGTGACAGTGGGACCCAGTACTTC
CDR3aa: CAWSDSGTQYF
v_gene: TRBV30
j_gene: TRBJ2-5
abundance: .
d_gene: .

CDR3nt: TGTGCCAGCTCATTCGAAGGAGGGGGCACAGATACGCAGTATTTT
CDR3aa: CASSFEGGGTDTQYF
v_gene: TRBV9
j_gene: TRBJ2-3
abundance: .
d_gene: .

CDR3nt: TGTGCCAGCAGCTTAGACCGGATTTCCAATGAGCAGTTCTTC
CDR3aa: CASSLDRISNEQFF
v_gene: TRBV11-3
j_gene: TRBJ2-1
abundance: .
d_gene: .

CDR3nt: TGTGCCAGCGGCGGGACTCCCTACGAGCAGTACTTC
CDR3aa: CASGGTPYEQYF
v_gene: TRBV7-3
j_gene: TRBJ2-7
abundance: .
d_gene: .

CDR3nt: TGTGCCAGCAGCCAATCAGGGACAGGGGAGCAGTTCTTC
CDR3aa: CASSQSGTGEQFF
v_gene: TRBV5-4
j_gene: TRBJ2-1
abundance: .
d_gene: TRBD1

CDR3nt: TGTGCCAGCAGCCCGACAGGTAGGGCGGAAAAACTGTTTTTT
CDR3aa: CASSPTGRAEKLFF
v_gene: TRBV5-5
j_gene: TRBJ1-4
abundance: .
d_gene: .

CDR3nt: TGTGCCAGCAGCTTAGGTGCTAGCGGGAGCTTCTACAATGAGCAGTTCTTC
CDR3aa: CASSLGASGSFYNEQFF
v_gene: TRBV7-9
j_gene: TRBJ2-1
abundance: .
d_gene: TRBD2

CDR3nt: TGTGCCAGCAGCTTGCCGGGCGGGGGAGCGGTCTATGGCTACACCTTC
CDR3aa: CASSLPGGGAVYGYTF
v_gene: TRBV5-4
j_gene: TRBJ1-2
abundance: few
d_gene: .

CDR3nt: TGTGCCAGCAGTTTCACCTTCAGGGGCGGCTACACCTTC
CDR3aa: CASSFTFRGGYTF
v_gene: TRBV27
j_gene: TRBJ1-2
abundance: .
d_gene: .

CDR3nt: TGTGCCAGGTCCCGGGACACCAAAAAAAACCCCTACGAGCAGTACTTC
CDR3aa: CARSRDTKKNPYEQYF
v_gene: TRBV6-4
j_gene: TRBJ2-7
abundance: .
d_gene: .

CDR3nt: TGTGCCAGCAGCTTAGGGACAGGGACCCAAGAGACCCAGTACTTC
CDR3aa: CASSLGTGTQETQYF
v_gene: TRBV7-6
j_gene: TRBJ2-5
abundance: .
d_gene: TRBD1

CDR3nt: TGTGCCAGCAGTTACTCCACAGGGTGGGAGCAGTACTTC
CDR3aa: CASSYSTGWEQYF
v_gene: TRBV6-6
j_gene: TRBJ2-7
abundance: .
d_gene: .

CDR3nt: TGTGCCAGCAGCGACGTTGGCGGAAGTTACAATGAGCAGTTCTTC
CDR3aa: CASSDVGGSYNEQFF
v_gene: TRBV9
j_gene: TRBJ2-1
abundance: .
d_gene: .

CDR3nt: TGCAGTGGAACTGACAGTCCCACTGAAGCTTTCTTT
CDR3aa: CSGTDSPTEAFF
v_gene: TRBV29-1
j_gene: TRBJ1-1
abundance: few
d_gene: .

CDR3nt: TGCGCCAGCAGCCAAGTACTCGCTACGGGGGCCGAGCAGTACTTC
CDR3aa: CASSQVLATGAEQYF
v_gene: TRBV4-1
j_gene: TRBJ2-7
abundance: .
d_gene: .

CDR3nt: TGTGCCAGCAGCTTAGGGCCACAATTGGAGACCCAGTACTTC
CDR3aa: CASSLGPQLETQYF
v_gene: TRBV11-2
j_gene: TRBJ2-5
abundance: .
d_gene: .

CDR3nt: TGTGCCACCAGCAGACGGGGCCCCAGTGAGCCCCAGCATTTT
CDR3aa: CATSRRGPSEPQHF
v_gene: TRBV15
j_gene: TRBJ1-5
abundance: .
d_gene: .

CDR3nt: TGCAGCGTTGAGGAGCAGGTAGATCAGCCCCAGCATTTT
CDR3aa: CSVEEQVDQPQHF
v_gene: TRBV29-1
j_gene: TRBJ1-5
abundance: .
d_gene: .

CDR3nt: TGTGCCTGGGGCCAGGGTACGATGCATACGCAGTATTTT
CDR3aa: CAWGQGTMHTQYF
v_gene: TRBV30
j_gene: TRBJ2-3
abundance: once
d_gene: .

CDR3nt: TGTGCCAGCGCGCAAAACTCTGGGGCCAACGTCCTGACTTTC
CDR3aa: CASAQNSGANVLTF
v_gene: TRBV6-6
j_gene: TRBJ2-6
abundance: .
d_gene: .

CDR3nt: TGCGCCAGCAGTGAGTCGACGGGAGGAATAAGAGAGACCCAGTACTTC
CDR3aa: CASSESTGGIRETQYF
v_gene: TRBV10-2
j_gene: TRBJ2-5
abundance: once
d_gene: TRBD2

CDR3nt: TGTGCCAGCAGTTTTTTTTACGGGCAGGGGAGGACCGGGGAGCTGTTTTTT
CDR3aa: CASSFFYGQGRTGELFF
v_gene: TRBV27
j_gene: TRBJ2-2
abundance: .
d_gene: .

CDR3nt: TGTGCCAGCAGTTTTTGGGGACAGGGGCGACCTCGGGGAGAGCAGTACTTC
CDR3aa: CASSFWGQGRPRGEQYF
v_gene: TRBV28
j_gene: TRBJ2-7
abundance: .
d_gene: TRBD1

CDR3nt: TGTGCCATCAGTGTCCGGGGAGTGGGCTACGAGCAGTACTTC
CDR3aa: CAISVRGVGYEQYF
v_gene: TRBV10-3
j_gene: TRBJ2-7
abundance: .
d_gene: .

CDR3nt: TGCGCCAGCAGCTGGGGACAGGTGAACACCGGGGAGCTGTTTTTT
CDR3aa: CASSWGQVNTGELFF
v_gene: TRBV5-1
j_gene: TRBJ2-2
abundance: .
d_gene: TRBD1

CDR3nt: TGTGCCAGCAGCTCCAGCGGGGGTACTGAAGCTTTCTTT
CDR3aa: CASSSSGGTEAFF
v_gene: TRBV7-3
j_gene: TRBJ1-1
abundance: .
d_gene: .

CDR3nt: TGTGCCAGCAGCCGACAGGGTTGGGCTGAAGCTTTCTTT
CDR3aa: CASSRQGWAEAFF
v_gene: TRBV7-2
j_gene: TRBJ1-1
abundance: .
d_gene: TRBD1

CDR3nt: TGTGCCAGCAGCTTGCTAGTGGGGGGCGGGGGTCAGCCCCAGCATTTT
CDR3aa: CASSLLVGGGGQPQHF
v_gene: TRBV5-8
j_gene: TRBJ1-5
abundance: .
d_gene: .

CDR3nt: TGTGCCAGCAGTACAGGCCAGGGGTTGTATCAGCCCCAGCATTTT
CDR3aa: CASSTGQGLYQPQHF
v_gene: TRBV6-1
j_gene: TRBJ1-5
abundance: .
d_gene: .

CDR3nt: TGTGCCAGCAGCTTGGAACAGCTCTCTGGAAACACCATATATTTT
CDR3aa: CASSLEQLSGNTIYF
v_gene: TRBV5-4
j_gene: TRBJ1-3
abundance: .
d_gene: .

CDR3nt: TGTGCCAGCAGTTTATTCGGACAGCTGAACACTGAAGCTTTCTTT
CDR3aa: CASSLFGQLNTEAFF
v_gene: TRBV27
j_gene: TRBJ1-1
abundance: .
d_gene: .

CDR3nt: TGTGCCAGTAGTATAGGGTCTAGCGGGCGGAATGAGCAGTTCTTC
CDR3aa: CASSIGSSGRNEQFF
v_gene: TRBV19
j_gene: TRBJ2-1
abundance: .
d_gene: TRBD2

CDR3nt: TGTGCCAGCGGAAGAAGGGACAGCCAAGAGACCCAGTACTTC
CDR3aa: CASGRRDSQETQYF
v_gene: TRBV28
j_gene: TRBJ2-5
abundance: .
d_gene: TRBD1

CDR3nt: TGTGCCAGCGAAATTATGTACAATGAGCAGTTCTTC
CDR3aa: CASEIMYNEQFF
v_gene: TRBV11-2
j_gene: TRBJ2-1
abundance: .
d_gene: .

CDR3nt: TGCGCCAGCAGTTCCGAGATGTTATCCTACAATGAGCAGTTCTTC
CDR3aa: CASSSEMLSYNEQFF
v_gene: TRBV5-1
j_gene: TRBJ2-1
abundance: .
d_gene: .

CDR3nt: TGTGCCAGCAGCTTAGAGGGTGGCGGGGAGCTGTTTTTT
CDR3aa: CASSLEGGGELFF
v_gene: TRBV7-2
j_gene: TRBJ2-2
abundance: .
d_gene: .

CDR3nt: TGTGCCAGCAGCTTAGAGTTAGTGACAGATACGCAGTATTTT
CDR3aa: CASSLELVTDTQYF
v_gene: TRBV7-2
j_gene: TRBJ2-3
abundance: .
d_gene: .

CDR3nt: TGTGCCAGCAGTGTACAGGGGTGGGAGACCCAGTACTTC
CDR3aa: CASSVQGWETQYF
v_gene: TRBV28
j_gene: TRBJ2-5
abundance: .
d_gene: TRBD1

CDR3nt: TGTGCCAGCAGCTTAGCCGGTAGGGAGACCCAGTACTTC
CDR3aa: CASSLAGRETQYF
v_gene: TRBV11-2
j_gene: TRBJ2-5
abundance: .
d_gene: .

CDR3nt: TGTGCCAGCAGCCCACTAGTTCAAAGGGTTCTGTACATTCAGTACTTC
CDR3aa: CASSPLVQRVLYIQYF
v_gene: TRBV7-2
j_gene: TRBJ2-4
abundance: .
d_gene: .